This TCR beta chain was sequenced during a study of beta chain features in type 1 diabetes. With regard to this clone: Its antigen is not identified. Other DNA sequences in the sample encode the same CDR3.

Overall study results and limits: Type 1 diabetes patients had moderately but significantly shorter TCRB CDR3s in all four CD4+ subsets.

The CDR3 runs to 13 residues. Germline CDR1 and CDR2: SGHDT and YYEEEE. Between the trimmed V and J ends, which lost 4 bases and 2 bases, there was a span of 9 bases. By way of CD45RO/CCR7/CD25/CD127/CD95/CD27, the CD4+ regulatory, stem cell-like memory, central memory and naive cells were sorted. In all sorted populations, purity surpassed 95%. Every bit of the isolated RNA underwent reverse transcription, so sequencing read expressed TCRB transcripts. The repertoire was sequenced with immunoSEQ multiplex PCR; TCRdb's copy has only in-frame clones and lacks some. The table has nearly 350,000 clones, around 9.7% seen once.

The V gene is TRBV5-6, the J gene TRBJ2-5, with a weak D call TRBD1 (6 bases). This clonotype originated in a man aged 25 to 40 with type 1 diabetes. Sequencing used central memory CD4+ T cells from blood. This CDR3 is CASSLGQQETQYF. The CDR3 region has the DNA TGTGCCAGCAGCCTCGGACAGCAAGAGACCCAGTACTTC. Variable domain in full (rest from reference TRBV5-6 and TRBJ2-5): DAGVTQSPTHLIKTRGQQVTLRCSPKSGHDTVSWYQQALGQGPQFIFQYYEEEERQRGNFPDRFSGHQFPNYSSELNVNALLLGDSALYLCASSLGQQETQYFGPGTRLLVL.